This TCR beta chain was sequenced in a study of blood T cell repertoires in COVID-19. At the level of the study: PBMCs, B-cell-depleted T cells, or T cells provided the cDNA or gDNA that made up the material.

The junction had 8 bases not matched to a gene; V was cut back by 8 bases and J by 5 bases. Germline loops: CDR1 WSHSY, CDR2 SAAADI. The length of the CDR3 is 15 residues. Study processing details: Amplification of reference gene primers was used by the study to estimate nucleated cell counts. This table comes from immunoSEQ multiplex PCR, and its TCRdb copy is limited to in-frame clones, with some not included. From that table come the V and J calls and clone size; the DNA was used to work out D and trimming. Among 110,000 to 150,000 clones listed, 80% to 90% were seen once. Sequencing used peripheral blood. The TCR comes from a woman aged 60-75 years with active COVID-19. V gene TRBV10-2 combines with J gene TRBJ2-2; 10 nucleotides agree with TRBD1. The CDR3 here is CASHRDRGRTGELFF. Written as DNA, the CDR3 is TGCGCCAGCCACCGGGACAGGGGTAGGACCGGGGAGCTGTTTTTT.